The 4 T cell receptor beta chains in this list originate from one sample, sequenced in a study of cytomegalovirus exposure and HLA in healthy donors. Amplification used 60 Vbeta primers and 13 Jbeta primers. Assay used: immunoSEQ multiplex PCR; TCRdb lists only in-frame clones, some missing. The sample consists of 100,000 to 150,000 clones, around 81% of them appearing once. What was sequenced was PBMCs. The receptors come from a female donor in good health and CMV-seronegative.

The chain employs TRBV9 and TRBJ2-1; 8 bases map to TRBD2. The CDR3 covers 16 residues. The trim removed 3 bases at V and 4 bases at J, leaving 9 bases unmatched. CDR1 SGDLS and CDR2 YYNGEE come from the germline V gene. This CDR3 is CASSATAGDLYNEQFF. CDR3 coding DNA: TGTGCCAGCAGCGCAACAGCGGGGGACCTTTACAATGAGCAGTTCTTC.

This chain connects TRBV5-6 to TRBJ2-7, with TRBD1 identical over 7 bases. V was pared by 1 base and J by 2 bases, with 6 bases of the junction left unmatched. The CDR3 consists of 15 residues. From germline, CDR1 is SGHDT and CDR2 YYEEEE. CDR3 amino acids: CASSLYGTEAYEQYF. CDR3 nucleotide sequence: TGTGCCAGCAGCTTGTATGGGACAGAGGCCTACGAGCAGTACTTC.

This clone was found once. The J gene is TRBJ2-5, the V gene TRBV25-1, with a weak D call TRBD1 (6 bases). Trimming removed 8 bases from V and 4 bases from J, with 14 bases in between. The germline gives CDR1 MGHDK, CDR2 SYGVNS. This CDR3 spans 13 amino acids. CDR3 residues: CASQQGALETQYF. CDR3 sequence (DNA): TGTGCCAGCCAACAGGGTGCCTTAGAGACCCAGTACTTC.

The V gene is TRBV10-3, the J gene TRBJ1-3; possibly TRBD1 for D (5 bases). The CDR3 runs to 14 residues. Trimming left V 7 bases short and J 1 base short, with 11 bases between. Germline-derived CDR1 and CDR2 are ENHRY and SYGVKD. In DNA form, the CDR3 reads TGTGCCATCAACACGGGGGGTTCTGGAAACACCATATATTTT. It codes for CAINTGGSGNTIYF.